This T cell receptor beta chain was sequenced for a study of early T cells in non-severe SARS-CoV-2 infection (dated by TCRdb to the early 2020s). Looking at the study overall: Because TCR sequencing was done on bulk RNA from unsorted whole blood, the alpha and beta chains could not be paired. What the work shows at the level of the full study, not this receptor alone: VDJdb matching was skewed toward anti-spike CD8 responses and likely underestimated virus-specific expansions by missing private and CD4 specificities.

Libraries were prepared through 5' RACE. The sequencing machine was a NextSeq 500. To correct for sequencing error and PCR bias, the TCR library protocol tagged individual cDNA molecules with unique molecular identifiers. Both TCR alpha and beta chains were sequenced, and tight co-correlation was observed between alpha and beta sequence abundances in each sample. Under the source paper's analysis protocol: Decombinator V4 was used to annotate TCR sequences for V gene, J gene and CDR3. Expanded TCRs were defined as changing significantly between any two time points under a Poisson model with p below 0.0001. TCR abundances were normalised to the total number of TCRs sequenced per sample and expressed as counts per million. TRAV1-2 paired with TRAJ12, TRAJ20 or TRAJ33 defined MAIT TCRs, while TRAV10 paired with TRAJ18 defined iNKT TCRs. VDJdb, accessed 1 November 2021, was searched for CMV, EBV and SARS-CoV-2 annotated TCRs, with TCRs annotated for multiple antigens excluded. Clones were called with MiXCR by TCRdb after fastp trimmed the public reads at Q25, and only in-frame beta chains were retained. One record per CDR3 amino acid sequence lists the most common genes and DNA. TCRdb's processing, not the authors', yielded these V and J calls. Within this sample are tens of thousands of distinct CDR3 sequences, with 5.6% of them counted one time only. Roughly a quarter of the sample comes from the top ten.

This clonotype occurred many times. It has no known antigen specificity. One base away there is no much larger clone; base qualities are not given. The cysteine opens and the phenylalanine closes a CDR3 of 14 amino acids. Left in the record is the CDR3 DNA by itself, 42 bases read in frame from the first base. Here V drops 6 bases and J drops 1 base, and the junction holds 5 bases not matched to any gene. A case-control design nested within a healthcare worker cohort in London, UK, was used, with weekly nasopharyngeal swab PCR tests and blood sampling performed. Healthcare workers were enrolled in the week of the UK lockdown, from 23 to 31 March 2020, and were followed every week for up to roughly 16 weeks.

This receptor was taken from an adult who was a healthcare worker with PCR-confirmed SARS-CoV-2 infection or an uninfected control (not recorded which). The sequencing input was whole blood. In this chain, TRBV12-3 or TRBV12-4 is recombined with TRBJ2-5; TRBD1 matches 7 bases in the middle. The CDR3 in this case is CASSPGTAQETQYF. The DNA reads as follows: TGTGCCAGCAGCCCCGGGACAGCCCAAGAGACCCAGTACTTC.